The clone carrying this TCR beta chain was counted a few times. This record comes from a study of shared clonotypes between healthy human individuals. Study as a whole: Three plates were used per donor for CD4 naive, three for CD4 memory, two for CD8 naive and one for CD8 memory.

After removal of 3 bases from V and 3 bases from J, the junction contained 1 base not matched to a gene. The germline V gene encodes CDR1 KGHSH and CDR2 LQKENI. The CDR3 spans 13 residues. Per sorted-subset replicate PCR, input was approximately 0.2 ug DNA, representing about 29,000 T cell genomes. Assay used: immunoSEQ multiplex PCR; TCRdb lists only in-frame clones, some missing. The data hold roughly 2.5 million clones, with approximately 90% observed a single time. The TCR comes from a man younger than 30 in good health. V usage is TRBV18 and J usage is TRBJ1-1, with TRBD1 matching over 7 bases. Sequencing used naive CD4+ T cells sorted from blood. Specified subset: CD45RA+ positively selected. The CDR3 coding sequence is TGTGCCAGCTCACCGGGGACAGACACTGAAGCTTTCTTT. Translation gives CASSPGTDTEAFF. The complete variable domain, with remaining parts taken from reference TRBV18 and TRBJ1-1, reads NAGVMQNPRHLVRRRGQEARLRCSPMKGHSHVYWYRQLPEEGLKFMVYLQKENIIDESGMPKERFSAEFPKEGPSILRIQQVVRGDSAAYFCASSPGTDTEAFFGQGTRLTVV.